A selection of T cell receptor beta chains follows, all from one sample in a study of human T cells and chemical hapten exposure. MiXCR, run by TCRdb on the RACE reads, gives a single entry per CDR3 protein. The sample contains around 120,000 distinct CDR3 sequences, about 13% of which appear only once. The sequenced sample was whole blood, obtained in connection with sensitization to the hapten diphenylcyclopropenone (DPC). These receptors were collected from a young woman with alopecia areata. Some clones in this sample may be carry-over from other donors' samples. CDR3s include the opening cysteine and the closing phenylalanine or tryptophan. A D gene is named only where the DNA matches it firmly. Part of the rows lack a size; the others show once, few, many or a class for expanded clones.

J: TRBJ2-1; V: TRBV6-6; size: many; D: TRBD1; CDR3: CASSYSTQGAWNEQFF; DNA: TGTGCCAGCAGTTACTCGACGCAGGGGGCATGGAATGAGCAGTTCTTC
J: TRBJ1-1; V: TRBV4-2; size: many; D: NA; CDR3: CASSTSTVMNTEAFF; DNA: TGTGCCAGCAGCACCTCGACAGTTATGAACACTGAAGCTTTCTTT
J: TRBJ1-5; V: TRBV19; size: many; D: NA; CDR3: CASSTQSNQPQHF; DNA: TGTGCCAGTAGTACCCAAAGCAATCAGCCCCAGCATTTT
J: TRBJ2-1; V: TRBV20-1; size: many; D: NA; CDR3: CSALGTAGYNEQFF; DNA: TGCAGTGCTTTAGGGACAGCGGGCTACAATGAGCAGTTCTTC
J: TRBJ1-1; V: TRBV7-6; size: NA; D: TRBD1; CDR3: CASSSQLGTGNTEAFF; DNA: TGTGCCAGCAGCTCCCAATTAGGGACAGGGAACACTGAAGCTTTCTTT
J: TRBJ2-7; V: TRBV3-1; size: many; D: NA; CDR3: CASSQEEVGYEQYF; DNA: TGTGCCAGCAGCCAAGAGGAGGTAGGGTACGAGCAGTACTTC
J: TRBJ1-5; V: TRBV7-8; size: few; D: NA; CDR3: CASSSRGTSLGQPQHF; DNA: TGTGCCAGCAGCTCCCGTGGGACTTCCTTAGGGCAGCCCCAGCATTTT
J: TRBJ2-3; V: TRBV9; size: few; D: NA; CDR3: CASSAGPTDTQYF; DNA: TGTGCCAGCAGCGCAGGGCCCACAGATACGCAGTATTTT
J: TRBJ1-3; V: TRBV7-2; size: few; D: NA; CDR3: CASSLGVEGGNTIYF; DNA: TGTGCCAGCAGCTTAGGTGTTGAGGGAGGAAACACCATATATTTT
J: TRBJ2-7; V: TRBV5-1; size: NA; D: TRBD1; CDR3: CASRPDRGSTYEQYF; DNA: TGCGCCAGCAGGCCTGACAGGGGTTCGACCTACGAGCAGTACTTC
J: TRBJ2-2; V: TRBV7-8; size: NA; D: NA; CDR3: CASSFSNQGTGELFF; DNA: TGTGCCAGCAGCTTTAGCAACCAGGGCACCGGGGAGCTGTTTTTT
J: TRBJ2-7; V: TRBV19; size: NA; D: NA; CDR3: CASSIGSGYEQYF; DNA: TGTGCCAGTAGTATAGGTAGCGGCTACGAGCAGTACTTC
J: TRBJ1-1; V: TRBV28; size: NA; D: NA; CDR3: CASARPGATEAFF; DNA: TGTGCCAGCGCACGCCCAGGGGCCACTGAAGCTTTCTTT
J: TRBJ2-4; V: TRBV11-2; size: NA; D: TRBD2; CDR3: CASSYTLAGANIQYF; DNA: TGTGCCAGCAGCTATACTTTAGCGGGGGCAAACATTCAGTACTTC
J: TRBJ2-4; V: TRBV18; size: few; D: NA; CDR3: CASSPPGASGSIQYF; DNA: TGTGCCAGCTCACCCCCGGGAGCCTCGGGGTCCATTCAGTACTTC
J: TRBJ2-7; V: TRBV3-1; size: NA; D: NA; CDR3: CASSQGGGTGDYEQYF; DNA: TGTGCCAGCAGCCAAGGCGGGGGGACAGGAGACTACGAGCAGTACTTC
J: TRBJ1-4; V: TRBV30; size: NA; D: NA; CDR3: CAWSVLRGTNEKLFF; DNA: TGTGCCTGGAGTGTACTTAGGGGAACTAATGAAAAACTGTTTTTT
J: TRBJ2-7; V: TRBV7-2; size: many; D: TRBD2; CDR3: CASSRSGGAYEQYF; DNA: TGTGCCAGCAGCCGAAGCGGGGGGGCCTACGAGCAGTACTTC
J: TRBJ2-7; V: TRBV27; size: many; D: TRBD1; CDR3: CASSPSDRAGIYEQYF; DNA: TGTGCCAGCAGTCCATCGGACAGGGCGGGTATTTACGAGCAGTACTTC
J: TRBJ2-1; V: TRBV27; size: few; D: NA; CDR3: CASSRGYNEQFF; DNA: TGTGCCAGCAGTCGGGGATACAATGAGCAGTTCTTC
J: TRBJ2-5; V: TRBV20-1; size: few; D: TRBD2; CDR3: CSARLAGASLTQETQYF; DNA: TGCAGTGCTAGGTTAGCGGGGGCCTCACTAACCCAAGAGACCCAGTACTTC
J: TRBJ2-2; V: TRBV10-3; size: NA; D: NA; CDR3: CAISLGTNTGELFF; DNA: TGTGCCATCAGTTTGGGGACGAACACCGGGGAGCTGTTTTTT
J: TRBJ1-2; V: TRBV7-2; size: many; D: NA; CDR3: CASSLGTAYGYTF; DNA: TGTGCCAGCAGCTTAGGGACAGCCTATGGCTACACCTTC
J: TRBJ2-7; V: TRBV18; size: many; D: NA; CDR3: CASSPRDTYPYEQYF; DNA: TGTGCCAGCTCACCCCGGGACACCTATCCCTACGAGCAGTACTTC
J: TRBJ1-4; V: TRBV7-9; size: NA; D: NA; CDR3: CASSARREKLFF; DNA: TGTGCCAGCAGTGCTCGGAGGGAAAAACTGTTTTTT
J: TRBJ2-1; V: TRBV7-2; size: few; D: TRBD1; CDR3: CASSRDREQFF; DNA: TGTGCCAGCAGCAGGGACAGGGAGCAGTTCTTC
J: TRBJ2-2; V: TRBV24-1; size: NA; D: NA; CDR3: CAAGRRSNTGELFF; DNA: TGTGCCGCCGGACGGCGATCAAACACCGGGGAGCTGTTTTTT
J: TRBJ2-7; V: TRBV29-1; size: many; D: NA; CDR3: CSVATAYEQYF; DNA: TGCAGCGTTGCCACAGCTTACGAGCAGTACTTC
J: TRBJ2-1; V: TRBV12-3/TRBV12-4; size: NA; D: TRBD2; CDR3: CASSQLAAGYNEQFF; DNA: TGTGCCAGCAGCCAACTAGCGGCTGGGTACAATGAGCAGTTCTTC
J: TRBJ1-2; V: TRBV3-1; size: few; D: NA; CDR3: CASLGRGPAGYTF; DNA: TGTGCCAGCCTTGGGAGGGGCCCGGCAGGCTACACCTTC
J: TRBJ1-2; V: TRBV13; size: many; D: NA; CDR3: CASSLPSPSLYGYTF; DNA: TGTGCCAGCAGCTTACCCTCACCTTCCCTATATGGCTACACCTTC